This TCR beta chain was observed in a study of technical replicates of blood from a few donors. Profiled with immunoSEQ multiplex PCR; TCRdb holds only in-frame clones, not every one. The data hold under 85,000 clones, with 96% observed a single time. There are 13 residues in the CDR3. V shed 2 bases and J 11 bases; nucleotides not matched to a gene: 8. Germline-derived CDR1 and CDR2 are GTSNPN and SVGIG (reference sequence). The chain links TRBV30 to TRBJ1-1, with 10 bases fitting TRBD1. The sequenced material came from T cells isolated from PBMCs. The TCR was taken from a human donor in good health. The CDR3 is CAWSTFGTGAAFF. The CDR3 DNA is TGTGCCTGGAGTACCTTCGGGACAGGGGCCGCTTTCTTT.